This is a list of T cell receptor beta chains from one sample in a study of T cell responses to AZD1222 COVID-19 vaccine. Assay used: immunoSEQ multiplex PCR; TCRdb lists only in-frame clones, some missing. The repertoire holds 65,000 to 85,000 clones, with approximately 85% as singletons. The sample was peripheral blood, taken on day 0 of AZD1222 vaccination. The receptors originated from an adult in good health. The CDR3 runs from the conserved cysteine through the conserved F or W. The order of the fields is CDR3 length, V gene, J gene, D gene, clone size, CDR3 protein, CDR3 DNA. A D gene is named only where the DNA matches it firmly. Rows give clone size only sometimes, using once, few, many, or a class for an expanded clone.

length: 12
V: TRBV11-3
J: TRBJ2-3
D: NA
size: NA
CDR3: CASSYWGDTQYF
DNA: TGTGCCAGCAGCTATTGGGGAGATACGCAGTATTTT

length: 15
V: TRBV7-2
J: TRBJ1-1
D: NA
size: NA
CDR3: CASSFSGLLNTEAFF
DNA: TGTGCCAGCAGCTTCTCGGGACTGCTGAACACTGAAGCTTTCTTT

length: 13
V: TRBV7-9
J: TRBJ1-2
D: NA
size: NA
CDR3: CASSLGLGYGYTF
DNA: TGTGCCAGCAGCTTAGGACTAGGCTATGGCTACACCTTC

length: 16
V: TRBV4-2
J: TRBJ1-4
D: NA
size: NA
CDR3: CASSPQAAVANEKLFF
DNA: TGTGCCAGCAGCCCGCAGGCGGCCGTGGCTAATGAAAAACTGTTTTTT

length: 14
V: TRBV5-1
J: TRBJ2-7
D: TRBD1
size: NA
CDR3: CASSWQGVADEQYF
DNA: TGCGCCAGCAGCTGGCAGGGGGTTGCCGACGAGCAGTACTTC

length: 16
V: TRBV15
J: TRBJ2-3
D: TRBD1
size: NA
CDR3: CATSRNWGQGGDTQYF
DNA: TGTGCCACCAGCAGAAACTGGGGACAGGGGGGAGATACGCAGTATTTT

length: 16
V: TRBV7-6
J: TRBJ2-7
D: NA
size: NA
CDR3: CASSLLTSGQYYEQYF
DNA: TGTGCCAGCAGCTTACTGACATCCGGGCAATACTACGAGCAGTACTTC

length: 17
V: TRBV4-1
J: TRBJ2-2
D: TRBD2
size: NA
CDR3: CASSLRTSGDNTGELFF
DNA: TGCGCCAGCAGCCTGAGGACTAGCGGGGATAACACCGGGGAGCTGTTTTTT

length: 17
V: TRBV7-3
J: TRBJ1-1
D: TRBD1
size: once
CDR3: CASSLLPTGVMNTEAFF
DNA: TGTGCCAGCAGCTTACTCCCGACAGGGGTGATGAACACTGAAGCTTTCTTT

length: 14
V: TRBV7-8
J: TRBJ2-7
D: NA
size: NA
CDR3: CASTLPSAGGLQYF
DNA: TGTGCCAGCACCTTACCCAGCGCCGGGGGGCTTCAGTACTTC

length: 18
V: TRBV24-1
J: TRBJ2-1
D: TRBD2
size: NA
CDR3: CATSDRTSGGAKTDEQFF
DNA: TGTGCCACCAGTGATCGGACTAGCGGGGGGGCGAAGACAGATGAGCAGTTCTTC

length: 15
V: TRBV6-5
J: TRBJ1-2
D: NA
size: NA
CDR3: CASSLARDGNYGYTF
DNA: TGTGCCAGCAGTTTAGCTCGGGACGGGAACTATGGCTACACCTTC

length: 17
V: TRBV7-3
J: TRBJ2-1
D: TRBD1
size: NA
CDR3: CASSLSAGQGAMNEQFF
DNA: TGTGCCAGCAGCTTATCCGCGGGACAGGGGGCGATGAATGAGCAGTTCTTC

length: 15
V: TRBV3-1/TRBV3-2
J: TRBJ1-1
D: NA
size: NA
CDR3: CASSAHAGFATEAFF
DNA: TGTGCCAGCAGCGCCCATGCCGGGTTCGCCACTGAAGCTTTCTTT

length: 16
V: TRBV19
J: TRBJ2-7
D: TRBD1
size: NA
CDR3: CASRGTGGFGGYEQYF
DNA: TGTGCCAGTAGAGGGACAGGGGGATTCGGAGGCTACGAGCAGTACTTC

length: 15
V: TRBV6-5
J: TRBJ1-6
D: NA
size: NA
CDR3: CASSYGRGAISPLHF
DNA: TGTGCCAGCAGTTATGGGCGGGGGGCAATATCACCCCTCCACTTT

length: 16
V: TRBV2
J: TRBJ2-1
D: NA
size: few
CDR3: CASSAGGHGFYNEQFF
DNA: TGTGCCAGCAGTGCCGGGGGGCACGGGTTCTACAATGAGCAGTTCTTC

length: 16
V: TRBV5-4
J: TRBJ2-7
D: TRBD2
size: NA
CDR3: CASSSSPQRGANEQYF
DNA: TGTGCCAGCAGCTCTTCCCCCCAGCGGGGGGCCAACGAGCAGTACTTC

length: 15
V: TRBV5-1
J: TRBJ1-1
D: TRBD1
size: NA
CDR3: CASSARTGGNTEAFF
DNA: TGCGCCAGCAGCGCACGGACAGGGGGAAACACTGAAGCTTTCTTT

length: 16
V: TRBV10-3
J: TRBJ1-1
D: NA
size: NA
CDR3: CAISDKSGGMNTEAFF
DNA: TGTGCCATCAGTGACAAATCGGGTGGTATGAACACTGAAGCTTTCTTT

length: 14
V: TRBV10-3
J: TRBJ2-1
D: NA
size: few
CDR3: CATWDSSSYNEQFF
DNA: TGTGCCACCTGGGACTCGAGCTCCTACAATGAGCAGTTCTTC

length: 12
V: TRBV6-1
J: TRBJ1-1
D: NA
size: NA
CDR3: CASSDWKDEAFF
DNA: TGTGCCAGCTCTGACTGGAAGGATGAAGCTTTCTTT

length: 15
V: TRBV5-1
J: TRBJ2-7
D: TRBD1
size: NA
CDR3: CASSRGQSSTYEQYF
DNA: TGCGCCAGCAGCCGGGGACAGTCTTCTACCTACGAGCAGTACTTC

length: 14
V: TRBV18
J: TRBJ1-2
D: NA
size: NA
CDR3: CASSENYRHYGYTF
DNA: TGTGCCAGCTCGGAGAACTACAGGCACTATGGCTACACCTTC

length: 15
V: TRBV5-8
J: TRBJ1-2
D: NA
size: NA
CDR3: CASSLDRDHNYGYTF
DNA: TGTGCCAGCAGCTTGGACCGGGACCATAACTATGGCTACACCTTC

length: 18
V: TRBV7-4
J: TRBJ1-4
D: NA
size: NA
CDR3: CASSRVEARPSRREKLFF
DNA: TGTGCCAGCAGCCGTGTGGAGGCTCGACCCTCAAGGAGGGAAAAACTGTTTTTT

length: 14
V: TRBV3-1/TRBV3-2
J: TRBJ2-5
D: TRBD1
size: NA
CDR3: CASSPGQGRETQYF
DNA: TGTGCCAGCAGCCCCGGACAGGGCAGGGAGACCCAGTACTTC

length: 16
V: TRBV29-1
J: TRBJ2-3
D: TRBD2
size: NA
CDR3: CSVSPQAGGRTDTQYF
DNA: TGCAGCGTCAGCCCCCAAGCGGGGGGCCGCACAGATACGCAGTATTTT

length: 11
V: TRBV28
J: TRBJ1-2
D: NA
size: once
CDR3: CATGTNYGYTF
DNA: TGTGCCACGGGTACTAACTATGGCTACACCTTC

length: 15
V: TRBV3-1/TRBV3-2
J: TRBJ2-3
D: NA
size: NA
CDR3: CASSQAGVSTDTQYF
DNA: TGTGCCAGCAGCCAAGCTGGGGTAAGCACAGATACGCAGTATTTT

length: 15
V: TRBV5-6
J: TRBJ1-3
D: NA
size: few
CDR3: CASSPVGSSGNTIYF
DNA: TGTGCCAGCAGCCCCGTGGGCAGCTCTGGAAACACCATATATTTT

length: 13
V: TRBV30
J: TRBJ1-4
D: NA
size: NA
CDR3: CAWTRGFNEKLFF
DNA: TGTGCCTGGACGCGGGGGTTTAATGAAAAACTGTTTTTT

length: 11
V: TRBV10-2
J: TRBJ2-1
D: NA
size: once
CDR3: CASSELGPEFF
DNA: TGCGCCAGCAGTGAGTTGGGGCCAGAGTTCTTC

length: 12
V: TRBV15
J: TRBJ1-3
D: NA
size: NA
CDR3: CATSRDENTIYF
DNA: TGTGCCACCAGCAGAGATGAAAACACCATATATTTT

length: 13
V: TRBV12-3/TRBV12-4
J: TRBJ2-2
D: NA
size: NA
CDR3: CASSLTGPGELFF
DNA: TGTGCCAGCAGTCTCACAGGGCCCGGGGAGCTGTTTTTT

length: 13
V: TRBV12-3/TRBV12-4
J: TRBJ1-5
D: NA
size: NA
CDR3: CASSEYTGMPQHF
DNA: TGTGCCAGCAGTGAATATACAGGGATGCCCCAGCATTTT